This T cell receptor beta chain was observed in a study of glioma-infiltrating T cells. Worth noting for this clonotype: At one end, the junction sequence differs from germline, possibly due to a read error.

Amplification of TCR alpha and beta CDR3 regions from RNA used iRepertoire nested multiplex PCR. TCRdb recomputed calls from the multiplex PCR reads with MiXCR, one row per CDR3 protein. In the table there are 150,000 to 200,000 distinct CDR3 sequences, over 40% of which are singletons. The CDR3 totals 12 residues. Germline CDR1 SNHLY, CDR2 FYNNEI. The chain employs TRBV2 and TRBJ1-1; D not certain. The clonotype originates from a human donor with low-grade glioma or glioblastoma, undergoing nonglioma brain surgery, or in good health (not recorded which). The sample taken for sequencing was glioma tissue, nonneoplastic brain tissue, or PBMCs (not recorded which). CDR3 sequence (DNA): TGTCCCAGCAGCAAGACGGTTTATGAAGCTTTCTTT. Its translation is CPSSKTVYEAFF. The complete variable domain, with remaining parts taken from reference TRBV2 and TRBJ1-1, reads EPEVTQTPSHQVTQMGQEVILRCVPISNHLYFYWYRQILGQKVEFLVSFYNNEISEKSEIFDDQFSVERPDGSNFTLKIRSTKLEDSAMYFCPSSKTVYEAFFGQGTRLTVV.